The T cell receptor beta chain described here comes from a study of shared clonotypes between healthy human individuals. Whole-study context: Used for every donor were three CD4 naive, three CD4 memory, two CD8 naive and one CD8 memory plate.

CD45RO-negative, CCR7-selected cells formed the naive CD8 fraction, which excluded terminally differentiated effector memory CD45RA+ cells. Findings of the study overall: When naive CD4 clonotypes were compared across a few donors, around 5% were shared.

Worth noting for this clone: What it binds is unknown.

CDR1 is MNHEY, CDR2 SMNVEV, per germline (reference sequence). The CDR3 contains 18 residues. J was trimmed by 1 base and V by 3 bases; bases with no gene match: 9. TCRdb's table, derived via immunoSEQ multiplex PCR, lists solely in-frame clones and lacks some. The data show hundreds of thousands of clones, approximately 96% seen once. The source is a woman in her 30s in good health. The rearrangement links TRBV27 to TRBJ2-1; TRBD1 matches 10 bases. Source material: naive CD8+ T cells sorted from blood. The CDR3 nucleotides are TGTGCCAGCAGTTTCGGTTTAGGGACAGGGGTATCCTACAATGAGCAGTTCTTC. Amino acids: CASSFGLGTGVSYNEQFF.